These 28 T cell receptor beta chains were sequenced from one sample in a study of shared clonotypes between healthy human individuals. Assay used: immunoSEQ multiplex PCR; TCRdb lists only in-frame clones, some missing. This table has around 510,000 clones, around 80% appearing once. Material for sequencing was PBMCs. These receptor sequences come from a woman aged 40 to 50 in good health. Some clones in this sample may be carry-over from other donors' samples.

The chain carries TRBV6-1 and TRBJ2-7; 7 bases are a match to TRBD1. The ends lost 10 bases at V and 3 bases at J; junction bases unmatched: 15. The CDR3 extends over 15 amino acids. Germline CDR1 is MNHNS and CDR2 is SASEGT. CDR3 sequence reads: CATIPGRQGSYEQYF. The CDR3 nucleotides are TGTGCCACCATTCCTGGGCGACAGGGCAGCTACGAGCAGTACTTC.

Notes on this clone: The same CDR3 also results from other DNA sequences found in this sample. The chain recombines TRBV4-2 with TRBJ2-1; 10 positions match TRBD2. Germline assignment: CDR1 LGHNA and CDR2 YNFKEQ. There are 15 residues in the CDR3. Trimming removed 0 bases from V and 4 bases from J; junction bases left unmatched: 0. The CDR3, as DNA: TGTGCCAGCAGCCAAGAACTAGCGGGATACAATGAGCAGTTCTTC. This gives the protein CASSQELAGYNEQFF.

The chain has TRBV7-3 and TRBJ2-5; 7 nucleotides match TRBD2. The closer fit of TRBJ2-7 to the DNA end suggests the J call may be wrong. The germline CDR1 and CDR2 sequences are SGHTA and FQGTGA. The CDR3 contains 15 residues. The CDR3 protein is CASSPSGIPPYEQYF. CDR3 DNA sequence: TGTGCCAGCAGCCCGAGCGGGATTCCGCCCTACGAGCAGTACTTC.

The genes are TRBV5-4 and TRBJ2-7; unclear D gene. The germline V gene encodes CDR1 SGHNT and CDR2 YYREEE (reference sequence). This CDR3 has 14 residues. V was clipped by 0 bases and J by 5 bases, with 12 bases between them. Here the CDR3 reads CASSLVGYGHEQYF. The CDR3 DNA follows: TGTGCCAGCAGCTTGGTGGGGTACGGGCACGAGCAGTACTTC.

The chain recombines TRBV27 with TRBJ2-1, with D maybe TRBD2 (5 bases). The CDR3 spans 12 residues. Trimming shortened V by 8 bases and J by 5 bases, and 10 bases separated the two germline ends. Germline CDR1 MNHEY, CDR2 SMNVEV (reference sequence). The CDR3 coding sequence is TGTGCCAGCCCGTCGGAGGACAATGAGCAGTTCTTC. Translation gives CASPSEDNEQFF.

The chain joins TRBV7-2 to TRBJ1-2, with 8 bases fitting TRBD1. Germline loops: CDR1 SGHTA, CDR2 FQGNSA. V trimming: 5 bases; J trimming: 2 bases; junction bases outside the gene matches: 7. This CDR3 has 15 amino acids. The DNA of the CDR3 is TGTGCCAGCAGCAGAGACAGGGACAGGAACTATGGCTACACCTTC. Translating it yields CASSRDRDRNYGYTF.

In regard to this clone: This probably arose from a read error, given a far larger clone one base away. The chain has TRBV30 and TRBJ1-2, with D perhaps TRBD1 (6 bases). Between the trimmed V and J ends, which lost 4 bases and 8 bases, there was a span of 20 bases. Germline CDR1 and CDR2: GTSNPN and SVGIG (reference sequence). The CDR3 consists of 14 residues. CDR3 sequence (DNA): TGTGCCTGGAAGTTCGAGGCGGGGGCTGGAGGCTACACCTTC. Protein: CAWKFEAGAGGYTF.

In its sample, this clone was seen once. This rearrangement joins TRBV2 to TRBJ2-1; D tentatively fits TRBD1 or TRBD2 (5 bases each). Per the germline V gene, CDR1 is SNHLY and CDR2 is FYNNEI. This CDR3 is 13 amino acids long. The germline V and J ends were trimmed by 6 bases and 6 bases, with 12 bases remaining between them. Here the CDR3 reads CASRGWGTNEQFF. The CDR3 DNA follows: TGTGCCAGCAGGGGATGGGGGACCAATGAGCAGTTCTTC.

V and J are TRBV7-6 and TRBJ2-3; D gene unclear. The V and J ends lost 2 bases and 2 bases respectively, with 8 bases between them. CDR3 length: 14 amino acids. Germline loops: CDR1 SGHVS, CDR2 FNYEAQ. In nucleotides, the CDR3 is TGTGCCAGCAGCTTATCAGGCTTCACAGATACGCAGTATTTT. Its protein product is CASSLSGFTDTQYF.

V is TRBV30 and J is TRBJ1-6; 7 bases map to TRBD1. In germline, CDR1 is GTSNPN, CDR2 SVGIG (reference sequence). Trimming took 2 bases from V and 10 from J; bases not matched to a gene: 8. This CDR3 comprises 14 residues. CDR3 loop: CAWSTGTVGSPLHF. The CDR3 nucleotides are TGTGCCTGGAGTACCGGGACAGTAGGATCACCCCTCCACTTT.

V gene TRBV5-1 combines with J gene TRBJ2-3, with TRBD1 matching 7 bases. After removal of 3 bases from V and 2 bases from J, the junction contained 12 bases not matched to a gene. Germline V CDR1 and CDR2: SGHRS, YFSETQ. The CDR3 sequence is 17 residues long. CDR3 protein: CASSSLGDRYPTDTQYF. The CDR3 region has the DNA TGCGCCAGCAGCTCGCTTGGGGACAGATACCCCACAGATACGCAGTATTTT.

V and J are TRBV7-6 and TRBJ2-7; a possible D gene is TRBD2 (6 bases). CDR1 is SGHVS and CDR2 is FNYEAQ in the germline V gene. Deletions cut 4 bases from V and 1 base from J, with 11 bases between. The CDR3 runs to 14 residues. The CDR3 reads CASSSGGGSYEQYF. For the CDR3, the DNA is TGTGCCAGCAGCTCCGGTGGGGGGTCCTACGAGCAGTACTTC.

This clone was found once. This likely stems from a read error, as it lies one base from a far larger clone. The V gene is TRBV2, the J gene TRBJ2-7; weak D call: TRBD1 (5 bases). This CDR3 has 13 residues. In germline, CDR1 is SNHLY, CDR2 FYNNEI. For the CDR3, the DNA is TGTGCCAGCAGGGGGCAAACACCCTACGGGCAGTACTTC. It specifies CASRGQTPYGQYF.

The chain carries TRBV27 and TRBJ2-7; no reliable D call. Germline V gene data show CDR1 as MNHEY and CDR2 as SMNVEV (reference sequence). Between the trimmed V and J ends, which lost 5 bases and 0 bases, there was a span of 14 bases. The CDR3 spans 15 residues. The CDR3 DNA sequence: TGTGCCAGCAGTCGGGTCACACGGATCTCCTACGAGCAGTACTTC. Translating gives CASSRVTRISYEQYF.

The chain couples TRBV6-5 to TRBJ2-7, with a weak D call TRBD2 (6 bases). Germline V gives CDR1 MNHEY, CDR2 SVGAGI. The CDR3 totals 16 residues. Trimming took off 2 bases at V and 6 bases at J, with 20 bases between the two ends. CDR3 in amino acids: CASSYGGTSPTREQYF. Here the CDR3 DNA reads TGTGCCAGCAGTTACGGGGGGACCTCACCGACTCGCGAGCAGTACTTC.

Note on this clone: An end of the junction does not agree with germline; a read error may underlie this. The chain carries TRBV2 and TRBJ1-1; D possibly corresponds to TRBD1 (6 bases). This CDR3 is 15 amino acids long. Germline V lookup: CDR1 SNHLY, CDR2 FYNNEI. The CDR3 here is CASSGAQGMKTEAFF. The CDR3 DNA reads as TGTGCCAGCAGTGGGGCACAGGGTATGAAAACTGAAGCTTTCTTT.

This chain connects TRBV5-6 to TRBJ1-5; perhaps TRBD1 as D (5 bases). The CDR3 loop spans 13 amino acids. V dropped 3 bases and J dropped 1 base, with 5 bases sitting between them. The V gene's germline CDR1 is SGHDT and CDR2 YYEEEE. Here the CDR3 reads CASSWGSNQPQHF. In DNA, the CDR3 is TGTGCCAGCAGCTGGGGGAGCAATCAGCCCCAGCATTTT. Supplemented by reference TRBV5-6 and TRBJ1-5, the full variable domain reads DAGVTQSPTHLIKTRGQQVTLRCSPKSGHDTVSWYQQALGQGPQFIFQYYEEEERQRGNFPDRFSGHQFPNYSSELNVNALLLGDSALYLCASSWGSNQPQHFGDGTRLSIL.

This clone came up a few times. The chain carries TRBV28 and TRBJ2-6; a possible D gene is TRBD1 (6 bases). Germline-derived CDR1 and CDR2 are MDHEN and SYDVKM. Trimming took 4 bases from V and 0 from J, leaving 10 bases between them. The CDR3 loop spans 16 amino acids. CDR3 in amino acids: CASSSGHTSGANVLTF. The CDR3 DNA reads TGTGCCAGCAGTTCGGGACATACCTCTGGGGCCAACGTCCTGACTTTC.

The CDR3 DNA reads as TGTGCCTGGAGTGTAGAGCGGCGCCACTATGGCTACACCTTC. Protein sequence: CAWSVERRHYGYTF. The rearrangement joins TRBV30 to TRBJ1-2; D unresolved. The CDR3 length is 14 residues. Deletions cut 0 bases from V and 3 bases from J, with 11 bases between. Per germline, CDR1 GTSNPN and CDR2 SVGIG (reference sequence). Combining the CDR3 with reference TRBV30 and TRBJ1-2 gives the whole variable domain SQTIHQWPATLVQPVGSPLSLECTVEGTSNPNLYWYRQAAGRGLQLLFYSVGIGQISSEVPQNLSASRPQDRQFILSSKKLLLSDSGFYLCAWSVERRHYGYTFGSGTRLTVV.

The rearrangement joins TRBV15 to TRBJ2-1; D unresolved. Germline V CDR1 and CDR2: LNHNV, YYDKDF (reference sequence). V lost 0 bases and J lost 4, with 7 bases in between. The CDR3 loop spans 14 amino acids. The CDR3 reads CATSRDLRYNEQFF. The CDR3 region has the DNA TGTGCCACCAGCAGAGATTTGAGGTACAATGAGCAGTTCTTC.

The chain recombines TRBV9 with TRBJ2-7; 7 bases align to TRBD1. Germline-derived CDR1 and CDR2 are SGDLS and YYNGEE. V dropped 4 bases and J dropped 3; count of bases not matched to a gene: 10. CDR3 size: 15 residues. The CDR3 bases are TGTGCCAGCAGCACGTACCCTGACAGGGACTACGAGCAGTACTTC. Protein: CASSTYPDRDYEQYF.

The genes are TRBV29-1 and TRBJ2-7, with 16 bases that match TRBD2. Germline assignment: CDR1 SQVTM and CDR2 ANQGSEA. The V gene end was trimmed by 3 bases and the J gene end by 5 bases; junction bases not matched to a gene: 13. This CDR3 comprises 18 residues. CDR3 residues: CSVDVLGLAGGGKNEQYF. Written as DNA, the CDR3 is TGCAGCGTTGATGTTCTGGGACTAGCGGGAGGGGGCAAGAACGAGCAGTACTTC.

This rearrangement joins TRBV6-1 to TRBJ2-7; D is undetermined. Trimming cost V 4 bases and J 3 bases, with 10 bases left between them. Germline loops: CDR1 MNHNS, CDR2 SASEGT. The CDR3 is 13 amino acids. CDR3 loop: CASSASRLYEQYF. As DNA, the CDR3 is TGTGCCAGCAGTGCAAGCAGGCTCTACGAGCAGTACTTC.

The sample holds one count of this clone. A single base is all that separates this from a far larger clone, so a read error is likely. The V and J genes are TRBV6-6 and TRBJ2-1; weak D call: TRBD2 (6 bases). The CDR3 runs 15 residues. The germline V gene has CDR1 MNHNY and CDR2 SVGAGI (reference sequence). DNA of the CDR3: TGTGCCAGCAGTTACGCTCCCGGAGGGACCAATGAGCAGCTCTTC. Amino acids: CASSYAPGGTNEQLF.

V usage is TRBV16 and J usage is TRBJ1-4, with 8 bases identical to TRBD1. The CDR3 contains 13 residues. V lost 4 bases and J lost 7; bases outside the gene matches: 2. In germline, CDR1 is KGHSY, CDR2 FQNENV. CDR3 sequence: CASSLTGGEKLFF. The CDR3 DNA follows: TGTGCCAGCAGCCTTACAGGGGGTGAAAAACTGTTTTTT.

The chain has TRBV6-6 and TRBJ2-6, with no clear D. The V end was cut by 5 bases, the J end by 2 bases, with 7 bases between. Per germline, CDR1 MNHNY and CDR2 SVGAGI (reference sequence). The CDR3 has 14 residues. The CDR3 spells CASSGVTGANVLTF. CDR3 nucleotides: TGTGCCAGCAGTGGGGTAACTGGGGCCAACGTCCTGACTTTC.

This chain joins TRBV6-1 and TRBJ1-2; D is uncertain. The CDR3 consists of 13 residues. CDR1 and CDR2 (germline): MNHNS, SASEGT. The ends were cut back, 4 bases at V and 2 bases at J, with 8 bases in the middle. The CDR3 sequence: CASSARGNYGYTF. The CDR3 DNA sequence: TGTGCCAGCAGTGCTCGAGGGAACTATGGCTACACCTTC.

V gene TRBV6-5 combines with J gene TRBJ1-6; D call uncertain. V was pared by 2 bases and J by 10 bases, with 12 bases between. This CDR3 is 14 amino acids long. Germline CDR1 and CDR2: MNHEY and SVGAGI. CDR3 amino acids: CASSYSYGGSPLHF. The CDR3 coding sequence is TGTGCCAGCAGTTACAGCTACGGCGGCTCACCCCTCCACTTT.